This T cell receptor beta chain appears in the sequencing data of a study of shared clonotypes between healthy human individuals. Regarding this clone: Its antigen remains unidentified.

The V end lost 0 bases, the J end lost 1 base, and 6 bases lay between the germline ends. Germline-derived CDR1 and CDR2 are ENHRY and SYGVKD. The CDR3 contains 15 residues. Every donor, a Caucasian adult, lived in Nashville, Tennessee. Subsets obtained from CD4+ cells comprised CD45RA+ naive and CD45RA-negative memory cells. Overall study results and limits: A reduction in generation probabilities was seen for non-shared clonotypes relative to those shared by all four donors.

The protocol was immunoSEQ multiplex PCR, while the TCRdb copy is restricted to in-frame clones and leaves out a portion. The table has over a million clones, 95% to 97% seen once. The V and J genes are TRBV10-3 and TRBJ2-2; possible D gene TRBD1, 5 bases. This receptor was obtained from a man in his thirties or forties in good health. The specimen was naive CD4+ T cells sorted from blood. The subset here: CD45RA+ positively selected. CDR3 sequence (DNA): TGTGCCATCAGTGAGTCGGGGCAGAACACCGGGGAGCTGTTTTTT. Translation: CAISESGQNTGELFF.